A selection of T cell receptor beta chains follows, all from one sample in a study of OX40 agonist ivuxolimab in advanced cancers. TCRdb keeps only in-frame clones here, not all; method: immunoSEQ multiplex PCR. In the table there are approximately 94,000 clones, more than 85% of which are singletons. The sequenced sample was CD4+ or CD8+ T cells sorted from blood, obtained in a trial of the OX40 agonist ivuxolimab. The receptors come from an adult with an advanced solid tumor such as melanoma, head and neck, liver or kidney cancer. Each CDR3 is given with its conserved first and last residue. A D gene is named only where the DNA matches it firmly. Only part of the rows carry a size: once, few, many, or a class if the clone is expanded.

>.|TRBV5-1|TRBJ2-5|.
TGCGCCAGCAGCTTTCCAGGAGGAGAGACCCAGTACTTC
CASSFPGGETQYF
>.|TRBV11-2|TRBJ2-1|.
TGTGCCAGCAGCTTAGAGTACAATGAGCAGTTCTTC
CASSLEYNEQFF
>.|TRBV7-9|TRBJ2-1|.
TGTGCCAGCAGCGACCGGGGCTTTGGGCAACCTTCCTACAATGAGCAGTTCTTC
CASSDRGFGQPSYNEQFF
>TRBD2|TRBV7-8|TRBJ2-5|.
TGTGCCAGCAGCTTAGTGGGGACTAGCGGGAGTTCGACCCAGTACTTC
CASSLVGTSGSSTQYF
>TRBD2|TRBV6-4|TRBJ2-5|.
TGTGCCAGCAGTGTCAGCGGGGGGGAGACCCAGTACTTC
CASSVSGGETQYF
>.|TRBV30|TRBJ2-3|.
TGTGCCTGGAGTGTATTGGGGAAGAGTCACACAGATACGCAGTATTTT
CAWSVLGKSHTDTQYF
>TRBD2|TRBV5-6|TRBJ2-2|.
TGTGCCAGCAGCCAAGCGGGGCCGAACACCGGGGAGCTGTTTTTT
CASSQAGPNTGELFF
>.|TRBV6-1|TRBJ2-3|.
TGTGCCAGCAGTCTAAAAGCGGATACGCAGTATTTT
CASSLKADTQYF
>.|TRBV7-2|TRBJ2-4|.
TGTGCCAGCAGCACCCGGTCTGAAGCCAAAAACATTCAGTACTTC
CASSTRSEAKNIQYF
>.|TRBV7-2|TRBJ2-3|.
TGTGCCAGCAGCTCGAATACAGATACGCAGTATTTT
CASSSNTDTQYF
>.|TRBV6-5|TRBJ1-1|few
TGTGCCAGCAGTTATCAGGGACGGACTGAAGCTTTCTTT
CASSYQGRTEAFF
>TRBD1|TRBV2|TRBJ1-1|.
TGTGCCAGCAGTCGGGACAGACTGAACACTGAAGCTTTCTTT
CASSRDRLNTEAFF
>.|TRBV28|TRBJ2-2|.
TGTGCCAGCCGCCCGGGGAACACCGGGGAGCTGTTTTTT
CASRPGNTGELFF
>.|TRBV5-1|TRBJ2-3|.
TGCGCCAGCAGGAAAACCATAAACCCTAGCGAGTCAGATACGCAGTATTTT
CASRKTINPSESDTQYF
>.|TRBV19|TRBJ2-7|.
TGTGCCAGTAGTCCCTTTGGTGGGGTTACCTACGAGCAGTACTTC
CASSPFGGVTYEQYF
>.|TRBV9|TRBJ1-3|many
TGTGCCAGCAGCCCACGACGAGAAGGAAACACCATATATTTT
CASSPRREGNTIYF
>TRBD2|TRBV28|TRBJ2-5|.
TGTGCCAGCAGTCTTAGCGGGATTCAAGAGACCCAGTACTTC
CASSLSGIQETQYF
>TRBD2|TRBV25-1|TRBJ2-2|.
TGTGCCAGCAGTGAAAGCGGGAGGAACACCGGGGAGCTGTTTTTT
CASSESGRNTGELFF
>TRBD2|TRBV5-4|TRBJ2-7|.
TGTGCCAGCAGCCCCCCCGGGACTAGCGGGAGGGTATACGAGCAGTACTTC
CASSPPGTSGRVYEQYF
>.|TRBV19|TRBJ1-1|.
TGTGCCAGTAGTGCACTCGGGAGAGGCACTGAAGCTTTCTTT
CASSALGRGTEAFF
>TRBD1|TRBV4-3|TRBJ2-3|once
TGCGCCAGCAGCCGTAACCCAGGGGGTGTCACAGATACGCAGTATTTT
CASSRNPGGVTDTQYF
>.|TRBV5-6|TRBJ2-1|.
TGTGCCAGCAGCTGGGAATGGGGAGATGAGCAGTTCTTC
CASSWEWGDEQFF
>TRBD1|TRBV7-9|TRBJ1-3|few
TGTGCCAGCAGCTTGACAGGGGCTGGAAACACCATATATTTT
CASSLTGAGNTIYF
>.|TRBV12-2|TRBJ2-7|.
TGTGCAAGTCGCGTCGGACTAGCGGCATACGAGCAGTACTTC
CASRVGLAAYEQYF
>TRBD1|TRBV18|TRBJ1-1|once
TGTGCCAGCTCACCGAGACAGGGGGCGTATTCGGCTTTCTTT
CASSPRQGAYSAFF
>.|TRBV28|TRBJ2-2|.
TGTGCCAGCAGTTTCAATCCCCGGCGGGATAACGGGGAGCTGTTTTTT
CASSFNPRRDNGELFF